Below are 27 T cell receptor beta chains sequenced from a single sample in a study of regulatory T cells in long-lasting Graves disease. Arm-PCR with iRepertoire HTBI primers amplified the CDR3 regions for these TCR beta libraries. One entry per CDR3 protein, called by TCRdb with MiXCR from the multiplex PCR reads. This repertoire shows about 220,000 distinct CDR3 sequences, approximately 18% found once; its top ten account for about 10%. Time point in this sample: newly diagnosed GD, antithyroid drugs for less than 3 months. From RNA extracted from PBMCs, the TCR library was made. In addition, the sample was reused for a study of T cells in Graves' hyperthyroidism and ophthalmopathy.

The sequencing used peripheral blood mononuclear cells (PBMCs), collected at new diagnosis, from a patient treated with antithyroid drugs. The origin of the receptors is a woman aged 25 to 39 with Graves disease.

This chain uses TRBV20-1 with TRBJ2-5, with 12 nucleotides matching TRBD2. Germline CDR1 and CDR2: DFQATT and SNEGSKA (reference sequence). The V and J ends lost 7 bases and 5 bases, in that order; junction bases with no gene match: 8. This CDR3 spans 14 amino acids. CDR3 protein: CSVLTSGRGETQYF. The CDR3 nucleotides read TGCAGTGTGTTGACTAGCGGGAGAGGGGAGACCCAGTACTTC.

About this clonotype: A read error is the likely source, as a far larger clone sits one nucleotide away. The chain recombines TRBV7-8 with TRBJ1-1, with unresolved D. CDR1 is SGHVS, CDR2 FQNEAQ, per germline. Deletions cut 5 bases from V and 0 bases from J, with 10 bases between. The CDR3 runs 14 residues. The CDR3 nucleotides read TGTGCCAGCAGCCCCTGGACGGTGAACACTGAAGCTTTCTTT. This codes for CASSPWTVNTEAFF.

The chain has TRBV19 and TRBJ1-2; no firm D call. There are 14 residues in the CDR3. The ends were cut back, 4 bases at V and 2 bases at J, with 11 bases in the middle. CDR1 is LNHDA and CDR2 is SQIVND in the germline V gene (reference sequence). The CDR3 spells CASSTGPWNYGYTF. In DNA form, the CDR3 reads TGTGCCAGTAGTACCGGACCGTGGAACTATGGCTACACCTTC.

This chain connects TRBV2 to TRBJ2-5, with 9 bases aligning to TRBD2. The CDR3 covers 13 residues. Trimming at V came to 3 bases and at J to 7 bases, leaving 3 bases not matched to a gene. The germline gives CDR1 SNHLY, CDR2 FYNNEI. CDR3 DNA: TGTGCCAGCAGTGATGGCGGGAGGGGGACCCAGTACTTC. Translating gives CASSDGGRGTQYF.

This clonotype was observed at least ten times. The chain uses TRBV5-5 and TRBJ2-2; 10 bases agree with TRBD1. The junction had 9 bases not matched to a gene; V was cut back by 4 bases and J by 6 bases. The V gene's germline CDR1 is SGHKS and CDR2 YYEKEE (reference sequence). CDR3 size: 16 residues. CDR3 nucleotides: TGTGCCAGCAGCCCACCGGGACAGGGGCACGCCGGGGAGCTGTTTTTT. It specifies CASSPPGQGHAGELFF.

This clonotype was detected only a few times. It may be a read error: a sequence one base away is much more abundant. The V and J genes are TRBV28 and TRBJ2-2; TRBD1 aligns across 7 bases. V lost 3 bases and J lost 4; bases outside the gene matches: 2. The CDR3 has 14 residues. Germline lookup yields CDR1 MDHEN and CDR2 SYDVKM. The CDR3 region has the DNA TGTGCCAGCAGTTTGACAGGGATCACCGGGGAGCTGTTTTTT. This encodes CASSLTGITGELFF.

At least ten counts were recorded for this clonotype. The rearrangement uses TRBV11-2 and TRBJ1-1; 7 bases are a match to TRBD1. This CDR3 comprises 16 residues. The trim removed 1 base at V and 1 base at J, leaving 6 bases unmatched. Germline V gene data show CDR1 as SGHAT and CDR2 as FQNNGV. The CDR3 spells CASSLAEGQQNTEAFF. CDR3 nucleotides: TGTGCCAGCAGCTTAGCCGAGGGACAGCAGAACACTGAAGCTTTCTTT.

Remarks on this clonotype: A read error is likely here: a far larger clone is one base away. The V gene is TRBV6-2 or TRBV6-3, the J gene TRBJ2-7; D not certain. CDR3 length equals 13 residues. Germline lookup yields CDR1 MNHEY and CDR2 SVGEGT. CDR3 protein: CANSDGSSYEQYF. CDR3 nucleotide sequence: TGTGCCAACAGTGACGGGTCTTCCTACGAGCAGTACTTC.

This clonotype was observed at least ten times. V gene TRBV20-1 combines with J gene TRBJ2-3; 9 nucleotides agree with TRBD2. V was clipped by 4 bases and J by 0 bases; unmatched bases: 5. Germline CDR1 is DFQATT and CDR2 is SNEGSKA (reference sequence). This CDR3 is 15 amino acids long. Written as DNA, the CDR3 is TGCAGTGCTAAGCTAGCGGGAATAAGCACAGATACGCAGTATTTT. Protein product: CSAKLAGISTDTQYF.

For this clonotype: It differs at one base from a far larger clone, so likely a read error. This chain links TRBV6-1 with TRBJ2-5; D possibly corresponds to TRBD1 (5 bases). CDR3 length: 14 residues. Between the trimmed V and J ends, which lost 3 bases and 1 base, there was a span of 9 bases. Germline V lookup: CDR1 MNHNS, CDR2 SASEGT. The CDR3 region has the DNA TGTGCCAGCAGTGAGCCAGGGCCCCAAGAGACCCAGTACTTC. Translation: CASSEPGPQETQYF.

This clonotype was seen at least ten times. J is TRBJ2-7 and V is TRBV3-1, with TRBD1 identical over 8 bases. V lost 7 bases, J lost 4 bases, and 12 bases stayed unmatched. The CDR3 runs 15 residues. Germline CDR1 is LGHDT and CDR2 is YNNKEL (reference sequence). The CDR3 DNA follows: TGTGCCAGCACCCCACAGGGGGGCCGGTGGTACGAGCAGTACTTC. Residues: CASTPQGGRWYEQYF.

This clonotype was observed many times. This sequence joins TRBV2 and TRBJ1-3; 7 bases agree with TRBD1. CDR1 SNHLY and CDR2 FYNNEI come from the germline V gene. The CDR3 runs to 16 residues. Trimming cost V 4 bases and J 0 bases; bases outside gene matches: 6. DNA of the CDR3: TGTGCCAGCAGTGTGAGGGGGCCAAGCTCTGGAAACACCATATATTTT. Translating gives CASSVRGPSSGNTIYF.

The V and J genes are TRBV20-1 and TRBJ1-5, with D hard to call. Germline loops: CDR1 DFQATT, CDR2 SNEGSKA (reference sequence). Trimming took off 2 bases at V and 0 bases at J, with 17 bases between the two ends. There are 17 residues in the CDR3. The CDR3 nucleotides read TGCAGTGCTAGACTTCAGAGGAATTTAATTAGCAATCAGCCCCAGCATTTT. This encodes CSARLQRNLISNQPQHF.

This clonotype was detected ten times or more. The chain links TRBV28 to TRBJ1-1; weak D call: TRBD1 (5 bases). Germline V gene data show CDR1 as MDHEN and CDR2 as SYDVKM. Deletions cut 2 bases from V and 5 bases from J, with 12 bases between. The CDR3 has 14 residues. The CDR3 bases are TGTGCCAGCAGTTTACTTGTCAGGGTAACTGAAGCTTTCTTT. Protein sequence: CASSLLVRVTEAFF.

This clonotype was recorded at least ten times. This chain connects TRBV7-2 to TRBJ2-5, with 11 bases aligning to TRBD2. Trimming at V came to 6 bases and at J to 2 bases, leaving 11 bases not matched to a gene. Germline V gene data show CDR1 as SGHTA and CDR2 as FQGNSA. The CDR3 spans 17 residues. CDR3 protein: CASSYRRVAGGQETQYF. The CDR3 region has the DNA TGTGCCAGCAGTTACAGAAGAGTAGCGGGAGGGCAAGAGACCCAGTACTTC. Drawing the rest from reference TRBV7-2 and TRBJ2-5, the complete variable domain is GAGVSQSPSNKVTEKGKDVELRCDPISGHTALYWYRQSLGQGLEFLIYFQGNSAPDKSGLPSDRFSAERTGGSVSTLTIQRTQQEDSAVYLCASSYRRVAGGQETQYFGPGTRLLVL.

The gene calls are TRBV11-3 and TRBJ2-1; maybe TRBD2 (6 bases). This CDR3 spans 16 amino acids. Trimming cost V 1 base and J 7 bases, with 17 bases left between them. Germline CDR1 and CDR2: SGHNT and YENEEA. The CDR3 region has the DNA TGTGCCAGCAGCTTAGTGACGTACGGGAGCCGAAATGAGCAGTTCTTC. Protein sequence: CASSLVTYGSRNEQFF.

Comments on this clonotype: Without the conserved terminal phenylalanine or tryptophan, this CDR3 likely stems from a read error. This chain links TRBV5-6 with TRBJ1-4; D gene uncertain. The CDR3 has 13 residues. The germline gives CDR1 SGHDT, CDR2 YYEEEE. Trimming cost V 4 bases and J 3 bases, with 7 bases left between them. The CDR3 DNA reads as TGTGCCAGCAGCAAGTCCTCTAATGAAAAACTGTTTTAT. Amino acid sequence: CASSKSSNEKLFY.

CDR3 in amino acids: CASSESTGATGELFF. The DNA for the CDR3 is TGTGCCAGCAGCGAATCGACAGGGGCCACCGGGGAGCTGTTTTTT. The chain recombines TRBV7-2 with TRBJ2-2; 8 bases are a match to TRBD1. The trim removed 5 bases at V and 4 bases at J, leaving 6 bases unmatched. The CDR3 sequence is 15 residues long. Germline CDR1 SGHTA, CDR2 FQGNSA.

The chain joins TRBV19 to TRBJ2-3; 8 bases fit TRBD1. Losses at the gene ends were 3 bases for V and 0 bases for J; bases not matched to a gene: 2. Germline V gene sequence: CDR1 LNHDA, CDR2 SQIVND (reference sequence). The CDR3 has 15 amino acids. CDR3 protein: CASSMTGASTDTQYF. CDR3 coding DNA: TGTGCCAGTAGTATGACAGGGGCTAGCACAGATACGCAGTATTTT.

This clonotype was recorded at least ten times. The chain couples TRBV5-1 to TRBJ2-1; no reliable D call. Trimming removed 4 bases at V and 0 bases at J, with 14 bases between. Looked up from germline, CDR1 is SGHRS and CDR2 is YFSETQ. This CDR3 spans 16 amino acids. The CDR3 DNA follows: TGCGCCAGCAGCACACCTGTCGGCCTCTCCTACAATGAGCAGTTCTTC. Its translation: CASSTPVGLSYNEQFF.

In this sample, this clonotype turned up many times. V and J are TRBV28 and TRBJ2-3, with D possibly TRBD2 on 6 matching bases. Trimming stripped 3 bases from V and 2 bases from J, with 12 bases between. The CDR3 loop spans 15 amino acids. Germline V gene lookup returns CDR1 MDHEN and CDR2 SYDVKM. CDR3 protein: CASSFQAGFTDTQYF. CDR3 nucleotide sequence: TGTGCCAGCAGTTTTCAAGCGGGTTTCACAGATACGCAGTATTTT.

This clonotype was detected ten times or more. The CDR3 DNA reads as TGTGCCAGCAGTTTAGGGGGACAGTCCTACGAGCAGTACTTC. This encodes CASSLGGQSYEQYF. V gene TRBV12-3 or TRBV12-4 combines with J gene TRBJ2-7; 7 bases agree with TRBD1. J gave up 1 base and V 1 base, and 1 base lay outside the gene matches. This CDR3 spans 14 amino acids.

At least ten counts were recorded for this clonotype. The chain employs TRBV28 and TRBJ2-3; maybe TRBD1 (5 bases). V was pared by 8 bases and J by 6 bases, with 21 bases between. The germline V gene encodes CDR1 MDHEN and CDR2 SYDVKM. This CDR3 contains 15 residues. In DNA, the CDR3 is TGTGCCAGCCTCGGACAAACGCCTACTCCGGATACGCAGTATTTT. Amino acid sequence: CASLGQTPTPDTQYF.

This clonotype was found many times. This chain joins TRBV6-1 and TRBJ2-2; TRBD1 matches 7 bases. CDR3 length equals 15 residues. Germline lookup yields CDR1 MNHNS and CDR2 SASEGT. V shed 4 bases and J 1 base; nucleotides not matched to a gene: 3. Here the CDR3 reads CASSGRTGNTGELFF. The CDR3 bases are TGTGCCAGCAGTGGGCGGACAGGGAACACCGGGGAGCTGTTTTTT.

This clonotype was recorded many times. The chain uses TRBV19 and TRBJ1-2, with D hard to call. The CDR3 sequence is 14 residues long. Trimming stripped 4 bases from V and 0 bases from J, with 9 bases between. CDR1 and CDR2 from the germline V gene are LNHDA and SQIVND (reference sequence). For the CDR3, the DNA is TGTGCCAGTAGTACAGGTTCCTCTAACTATGGCTACACCTTC. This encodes CASSTGSSNYGYTF.

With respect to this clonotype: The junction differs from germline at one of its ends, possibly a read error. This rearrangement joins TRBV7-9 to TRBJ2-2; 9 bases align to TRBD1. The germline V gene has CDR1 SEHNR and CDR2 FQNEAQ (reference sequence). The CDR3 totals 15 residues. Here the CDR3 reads CAGSPGTGNTGELFF. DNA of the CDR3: TGTGCCGGCAGCCCTGGGACAGGGAACACCGGGGAACTGTTTTTT.

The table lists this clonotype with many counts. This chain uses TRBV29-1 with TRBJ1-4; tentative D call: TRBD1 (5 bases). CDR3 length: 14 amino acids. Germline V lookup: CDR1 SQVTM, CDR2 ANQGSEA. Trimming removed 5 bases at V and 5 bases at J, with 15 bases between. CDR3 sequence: CSVRVSGRNEKLFF. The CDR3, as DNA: TGCAGCGTTAGGGTTTCGGGGCGGAATGAAAAACTGTTTTTT.